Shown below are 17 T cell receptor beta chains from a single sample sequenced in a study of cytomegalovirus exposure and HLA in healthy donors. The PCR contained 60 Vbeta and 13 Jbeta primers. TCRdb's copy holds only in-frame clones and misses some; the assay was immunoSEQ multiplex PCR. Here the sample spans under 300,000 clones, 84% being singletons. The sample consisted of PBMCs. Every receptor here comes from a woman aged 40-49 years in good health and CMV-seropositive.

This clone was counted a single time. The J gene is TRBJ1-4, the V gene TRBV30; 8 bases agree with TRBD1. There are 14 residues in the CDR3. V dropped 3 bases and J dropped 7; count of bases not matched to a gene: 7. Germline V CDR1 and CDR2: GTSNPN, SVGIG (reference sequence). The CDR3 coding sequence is TGTGCCTGGAGGTACCGGGACAGGAGTGAAAAACTGTTTTTT. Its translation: CAWRYRDRSEKLFF. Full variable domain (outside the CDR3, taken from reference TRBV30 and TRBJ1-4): SQTIHQWPATLVQPVGSPLSLECTVEGTSNPNLYWYRQAAGRGLQLLFYSVGIGQISSEVPQNLSASRPQDRQFILSSKKLLLSDSGFYLCAWRYRDRSEKLFFGSGTQLSVL.

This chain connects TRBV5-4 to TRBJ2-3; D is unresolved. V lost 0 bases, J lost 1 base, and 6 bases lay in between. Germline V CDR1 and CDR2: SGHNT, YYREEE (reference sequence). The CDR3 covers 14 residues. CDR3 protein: CASSLGLGTDTQYF. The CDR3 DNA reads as TGTGCCAGCAGCTTGGGGCTAGGCACAGATACGCAGTATTTT. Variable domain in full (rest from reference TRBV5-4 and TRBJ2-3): ETGVTQSPTHLIKTRGQQVTLRCSSQSGHNTVSWYQQALGQGPQFIFQYYREEENGRGNFPPRFSGLQFPNYSSELNVNALELDDSALYLCASSLGLGTDTQYFGPGTRLTVL.

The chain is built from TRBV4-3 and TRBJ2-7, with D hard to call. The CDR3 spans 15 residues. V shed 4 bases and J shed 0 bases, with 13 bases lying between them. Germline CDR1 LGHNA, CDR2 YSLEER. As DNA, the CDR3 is TGCGCCAGCAGCCGAGCCTTCCGAGCCTCCTACGAGCAGTACTTC. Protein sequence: CASSRAFRASYEQYF.

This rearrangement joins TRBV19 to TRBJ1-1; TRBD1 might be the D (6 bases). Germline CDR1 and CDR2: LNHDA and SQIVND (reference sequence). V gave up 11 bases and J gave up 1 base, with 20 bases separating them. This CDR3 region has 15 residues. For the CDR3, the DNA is TGTGCCGGTACCATAGGGGGGGCCGGGAACACTGAAGCTTTCTTT. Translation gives CAGTIGGAGNTEAFF.

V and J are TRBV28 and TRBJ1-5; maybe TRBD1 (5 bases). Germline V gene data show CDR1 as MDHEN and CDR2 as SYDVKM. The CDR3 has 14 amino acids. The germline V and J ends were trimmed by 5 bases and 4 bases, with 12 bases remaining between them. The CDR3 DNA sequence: TGTGCCAGCAGTCCCAGACAGAGAAATCAGCCCCAGCATTTT. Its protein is CASSPRQRNQPQHF.

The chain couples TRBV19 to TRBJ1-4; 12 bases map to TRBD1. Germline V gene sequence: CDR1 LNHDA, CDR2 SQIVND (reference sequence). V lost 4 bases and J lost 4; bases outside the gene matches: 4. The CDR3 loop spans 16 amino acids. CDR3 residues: CASSTGTGGRNEKLFF. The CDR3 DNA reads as TGTGCCAGTAGTACAGGGACAGGGGGCCGTAATGAAAAACTGTTTTTT.

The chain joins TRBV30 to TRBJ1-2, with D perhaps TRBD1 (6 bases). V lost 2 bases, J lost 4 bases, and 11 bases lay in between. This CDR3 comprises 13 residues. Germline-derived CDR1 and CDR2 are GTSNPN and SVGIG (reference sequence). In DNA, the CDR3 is TGTGCCTGGAGTCAATCAGGGGCCTATGGCTACACCTTC. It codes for CAWSQSGAYGYTF. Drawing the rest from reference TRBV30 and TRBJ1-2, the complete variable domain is SQTIHQWPATLVQPVGSPLSLECTVEGTSNPNLYWYRQAAGRGLQLLFYSVGIGQISSEVPQNLSASRPQDRQFILSSKKLLLSDSGFYLCAWSQSGAYGYTFGSGTRLTVV.

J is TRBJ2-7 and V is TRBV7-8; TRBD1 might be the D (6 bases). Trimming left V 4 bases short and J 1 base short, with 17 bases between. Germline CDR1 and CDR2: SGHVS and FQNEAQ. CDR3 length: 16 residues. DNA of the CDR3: TGTGCCAGCAGCTCGAATGAGGACAGTCCTTCCTACGAGCAGTACTTC. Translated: CASSSNEDSPSYEQYF.

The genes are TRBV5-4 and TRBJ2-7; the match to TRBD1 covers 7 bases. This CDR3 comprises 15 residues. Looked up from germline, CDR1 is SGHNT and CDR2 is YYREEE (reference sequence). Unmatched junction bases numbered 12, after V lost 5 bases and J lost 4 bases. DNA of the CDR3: TGTGCCAGCAGTTTGTTTGGGACAGCAGCGTACGAGCAGTACTTC. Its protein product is CASSLFGTAAYEQYF.

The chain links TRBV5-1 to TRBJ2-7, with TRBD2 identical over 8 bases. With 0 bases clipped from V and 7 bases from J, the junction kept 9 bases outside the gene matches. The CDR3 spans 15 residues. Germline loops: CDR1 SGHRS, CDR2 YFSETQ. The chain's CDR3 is CASSLAVGSGGEQYF. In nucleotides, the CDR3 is TGCGCCAGCAGCTTGGCGGTGGGCTCGGGGGGGGAGCAGTACTTC.

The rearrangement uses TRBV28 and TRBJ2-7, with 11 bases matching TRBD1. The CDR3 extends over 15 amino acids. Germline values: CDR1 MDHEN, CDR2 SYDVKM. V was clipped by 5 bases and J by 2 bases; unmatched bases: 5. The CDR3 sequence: CASSPPGQGAYEQYF. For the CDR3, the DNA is TGTGCCAGCAGTCCCCCGGGACAGGGGGCCTACGAGCAGTACTTC.

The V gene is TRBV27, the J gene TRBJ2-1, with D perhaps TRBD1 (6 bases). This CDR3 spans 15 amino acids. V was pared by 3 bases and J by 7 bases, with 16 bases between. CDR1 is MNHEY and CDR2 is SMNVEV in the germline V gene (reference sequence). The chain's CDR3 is CASSLWVGGLNEQFF. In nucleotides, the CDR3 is TGTGCCAGCAGTTTGTGGGTAGGGGGATTGAATGAGCAGTTCTTC.

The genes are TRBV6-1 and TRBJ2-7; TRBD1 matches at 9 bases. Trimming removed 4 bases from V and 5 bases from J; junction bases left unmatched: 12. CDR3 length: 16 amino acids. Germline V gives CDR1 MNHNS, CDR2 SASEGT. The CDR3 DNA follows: TGTGCCAGCAGTGGGACCTTCACAGGGGGCTTCCACGAGCAGTACTTC. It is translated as CASSGTFTGGFHEQYF.

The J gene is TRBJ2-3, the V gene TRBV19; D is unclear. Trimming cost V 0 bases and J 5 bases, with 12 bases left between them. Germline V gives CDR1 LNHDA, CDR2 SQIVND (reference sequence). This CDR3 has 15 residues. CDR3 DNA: TGTGCCAGTAGTATAGATCAACAGTCCGTAGATACGCAGTATTTT. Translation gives CASSIDQQSVDTQYF.

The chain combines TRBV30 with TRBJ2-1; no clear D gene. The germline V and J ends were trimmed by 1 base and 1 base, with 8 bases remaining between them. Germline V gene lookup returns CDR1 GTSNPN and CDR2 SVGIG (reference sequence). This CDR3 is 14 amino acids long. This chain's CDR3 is CAWSGGGSYNEQFF. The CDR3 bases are TGTGCCTGGAGTGGCGGTGGATCCTACAATGAGCAGTTCTTC. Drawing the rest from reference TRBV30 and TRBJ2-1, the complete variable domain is SQTIHQWPATLVQPVGSPLSLECTVEGTSNPNLYWYRQAAGRGLQLLFYSVGIGQISSEVPQNLSASRPQDRQFILSSKKLLLSDSGFYLCAWSGGGSYNEQFFGPGTRLTVL.

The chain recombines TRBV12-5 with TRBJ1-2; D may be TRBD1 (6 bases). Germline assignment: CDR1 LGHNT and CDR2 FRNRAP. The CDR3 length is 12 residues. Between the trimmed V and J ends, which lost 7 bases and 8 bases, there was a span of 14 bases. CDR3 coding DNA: TGTGCTAGTGCCGAGCAGGGGAGAGGCTACACCTTC. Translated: CASAEQGRGYTF.

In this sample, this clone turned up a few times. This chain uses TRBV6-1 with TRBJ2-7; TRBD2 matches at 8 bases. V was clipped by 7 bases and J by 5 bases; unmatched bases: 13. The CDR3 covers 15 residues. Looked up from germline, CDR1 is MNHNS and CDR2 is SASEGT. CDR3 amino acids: CASTGKAGVGNEQYF. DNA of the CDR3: TGTGCCAGCACCGGAAAAGCGGGAGTAGGAAACGAGCAGTACTTC.